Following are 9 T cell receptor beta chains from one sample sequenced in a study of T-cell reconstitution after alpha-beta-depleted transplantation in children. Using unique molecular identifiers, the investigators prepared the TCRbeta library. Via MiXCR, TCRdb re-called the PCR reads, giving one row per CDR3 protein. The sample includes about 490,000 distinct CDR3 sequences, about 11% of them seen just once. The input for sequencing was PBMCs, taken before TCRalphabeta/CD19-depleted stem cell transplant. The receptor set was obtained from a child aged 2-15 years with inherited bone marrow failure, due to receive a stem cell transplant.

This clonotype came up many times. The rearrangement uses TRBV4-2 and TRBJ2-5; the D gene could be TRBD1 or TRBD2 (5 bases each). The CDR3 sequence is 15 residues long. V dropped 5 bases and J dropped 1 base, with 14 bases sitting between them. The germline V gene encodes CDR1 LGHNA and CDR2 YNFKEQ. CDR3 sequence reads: CASSTSRGVQETQYF. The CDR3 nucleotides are TGTGCCAGCAGCACCTCTAGAGGGGTCCAAGAGACCCAGTACTTC.

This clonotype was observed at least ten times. The DNA of the CDR3 is TGCGCCAGCAGCCAAGAGTGGCGGGATGGATACGAGCAGTACTTC. As protein: CASSQEWRDGYEQYF. This rearrangement joins TRBV4-1 to TRBJ2-7, with a weak D call TRBD2 (6 bases). Germline lookup yields CDR1 MGHRA and CDR2 YSYEKL. Trimming left V 0 bases short and J 4 bases short, with 13 bases between. There are 15 residues in the CDR3.

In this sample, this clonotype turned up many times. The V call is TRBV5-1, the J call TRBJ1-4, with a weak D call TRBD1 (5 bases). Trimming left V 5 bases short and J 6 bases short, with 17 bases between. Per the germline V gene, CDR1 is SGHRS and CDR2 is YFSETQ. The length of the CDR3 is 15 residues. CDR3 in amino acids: CASRPGIQLDEKLFF. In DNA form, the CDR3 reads TGCGCCAGCAGACCAGGGATCCAGTTAGATGAAAAACTGTTTTTT. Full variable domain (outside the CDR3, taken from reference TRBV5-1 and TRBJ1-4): KAGVTQTPRYLIKTRGQQVTLSCSPISGHRSVSWYQQTPGQGLQFLFEYFSETQRNKGNFPGRFSGRQFSNSRSEMNVSTLELGDSALYLCASRPGIQLDEKLFFGSGTQLSVL.

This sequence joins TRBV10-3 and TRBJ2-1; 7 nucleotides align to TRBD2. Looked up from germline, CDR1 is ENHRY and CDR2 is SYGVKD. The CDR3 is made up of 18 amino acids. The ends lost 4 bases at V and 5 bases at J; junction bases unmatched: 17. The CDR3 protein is CAISGKLAVALGHNEQFF. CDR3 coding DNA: TGTGCCATCAGTGGGAAGCTAGCGGTAGCCCTTGGGCACAATGAGCAGTTCTTC.

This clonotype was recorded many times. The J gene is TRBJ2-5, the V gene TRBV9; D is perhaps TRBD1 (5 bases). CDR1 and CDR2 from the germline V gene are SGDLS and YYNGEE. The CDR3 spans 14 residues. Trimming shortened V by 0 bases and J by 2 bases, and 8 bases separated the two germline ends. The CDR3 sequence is CASSVEGYQETQYF. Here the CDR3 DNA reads TGTGCCAGCAGCGTAGAGGGGTATCAAGAGACCCAGTACTTC.

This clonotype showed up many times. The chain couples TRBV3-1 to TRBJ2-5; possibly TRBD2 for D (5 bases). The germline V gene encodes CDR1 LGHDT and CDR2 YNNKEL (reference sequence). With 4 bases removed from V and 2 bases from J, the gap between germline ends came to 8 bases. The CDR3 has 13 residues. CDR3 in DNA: TGTGCCAGCAGCCCGGGATTTCAAGAGACCCAGTACTTC. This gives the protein CASSPGFQETQYF.

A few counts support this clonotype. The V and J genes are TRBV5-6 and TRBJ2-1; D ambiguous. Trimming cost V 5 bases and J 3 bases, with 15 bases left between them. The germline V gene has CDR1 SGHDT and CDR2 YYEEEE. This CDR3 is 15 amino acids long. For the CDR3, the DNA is TGTGCCAGCAGACCTGGTACTACCAACTACAATGAGCAGTTCTTC. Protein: CASRPGTTNYNEQFF.

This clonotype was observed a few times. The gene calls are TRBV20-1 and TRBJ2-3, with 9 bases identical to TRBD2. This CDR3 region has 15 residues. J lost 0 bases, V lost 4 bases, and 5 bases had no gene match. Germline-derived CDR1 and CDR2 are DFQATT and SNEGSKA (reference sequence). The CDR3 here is CSAMGLAISTDTQYF. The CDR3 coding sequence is TGCAGTGCTATGGGACTAGCCATTAGCACAGATACGCAGTATTTT.

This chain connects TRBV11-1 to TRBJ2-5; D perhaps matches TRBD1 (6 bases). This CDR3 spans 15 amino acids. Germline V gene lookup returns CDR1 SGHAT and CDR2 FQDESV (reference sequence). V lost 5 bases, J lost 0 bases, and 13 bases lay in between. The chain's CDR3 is CASSPRGSHQETQYF. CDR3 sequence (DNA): TGTGCCAGCAGCCCCAGGGGCAGCCACCAAGAGACCCAGTACTTC.